This T cell receptor (beta chain) was obtained from a study of OX40 agonist ivuxolimab in advanced cancers. With regard to this clone: Its antigen is as yet unknown.

Germline V lookup: CDR1 SQVTM, CDR2 ANQGSEA. Trimming removed 7 bases from V and 6 bases from J; junction bases left unmatched: 8. CDR3 length equals 13 residues. The repertoire was sequenced with immunoSEQ multiplex PCR; TCRdb's copy has only in-frame clones and lacks some. The sample holds about 94,000 clones; over 75% are singletons and the top ten take roughly 0.3%. Study observations and caveats: Compared with CD4+, CD8+ T cells on average had more expanded clones. The authors did not determine the antigen specificity of the expanded peripheral T cells.

The receptor was derived from an adult with an advanced solid tumor such as melanoma, head and neck, liver or kidney cancer. The chain couples TRBV29-1 to TRBJ1-1; TRBD1 matches 10 bases. This sample comprised CD4+ or CD8+ T cells sorted from blood, obtained in a trial of the OX40 agonist ivuxolimab. The CDR3 nucleotides are TGCAGCGGGGGGGACAGGGGTAGCTCTGAAGCTTTCTTT. This gives the protein CSGGDRGSSEAFF.